This T cell receptor (beta chain) was recovered during a study of T-cell memory formation after mild COVID-19. Turning to the study itself: TCR clusters were mostly confined to one donor each. Points from the study as a whole: Day 15 to 85 contractors were CD4/CD8 balanced; later expanders leaned CD4+. Some responding clones appeared in pre-infection memory, suggesting cross-reactive memory joined.

This clonotype was counted many times. Its antigen remains unknown. Researchers used 5'RACE with constant-segment primers to make TCR alpha and TCR beta cDNA libraries that carry sample barcodes and UMIs. TCRdb ran MiXCR on the 5' RACE reads and lists one entry per CDR3 protein. The table records just under 550,000 distinct CDR3 sequences, over 20% of them present only once. This CDR3 comprises 15 residues. Germline assignment: CDR1 MGHRA and CDR2 YSYEKL. Trimming took 0 bases from V and 4 from J, leaving 11 bases between them. The V call is TRBV4-1, the J call TRBJ2-3, with D unclear. The sequence was collected from an adult woman who had mild COVID-19 (a few samples of this study predate the infection). Cell type and time point are not known. Sequencing used PBMCs or a T cell subset sorted from them (not recorded which). CDR3 sequence (DNA): TGCGCCAGCAGCCAAGAGGGCTTGGGCGCAGATACGCAGTATTTT. It translates to CASSQEGLGADTQYF.